The clone carrying this TCR beta chain appeared many times. The sample is drawn from a study of T-cell reconstitution after alpha-beta-depleted transplantation in children. Unique molecular identifiers tagged the TCRbeta library. Each CDR3 protein is one row after TCRdb ran MiXCR on the PCR reads. The sample consists of about 200,000 distinct CDR3 sequences, roughly 15% of them appearing once. The CDR3 is 16 residues long. The V gene lost 6 bases and the J gene lost 5 bases, with 21 bases spanning the gap. The germline V gene has CDR1 MNHNS and CDR2 SASEGT. The V gene is TRBV6-1, the J gene TRBJ2-3; D perhaps matches TRBD2 (6 bases). The receptor was isolated from a human donor who donated a stem cell graft to a child with acute lymphoblastic leukemia. Here the sequenced sample was PBMCs from the stem cell graft donor, taken from the stem cell graft. The CDR3 DNA sequence: TGTGCCAGCAGCCGTACGCCGGGAGTTGGGGAAGATACGCAGTATTTT. It is translated as CASSRTPGVGEDTQYF.